Detailed here is one T cell receptor beta chain. These data originate in a study of blood T cell repertoires in COVID-19. Per the germline V gene, CDR1 is SGHRS and CDR2 is YFSETQ. V lost 6 bases, J lost 6 bases, and 9 bases stayed unmatched. CDR3 length: 15 residues. In the study's own analysis: Nucleated cell counts were estimated from reference gene primer amplification. The method was immunoSEQ multiplex PCR; TCRdb's version includes in-frame clones alone and lacks a portion of them. That table gives V, J and clone size, and the DNA gave D and trimming. Of approximately 310,000 clones listed, roughly 84% are singletons.

The TCR comes from a man aged 50 to 59 with active or convalescent COVID-19. The chain employs TRBV5-1 and TRBJ1-6; 7 positions agree with TRBD1. The sample comprised peripheral blood. The CDR3, as DNA: TGCGCCAGCACGTACGCCGGGACAGTTAATTCACCCCTCCACTTT. Translated: CASTYAGTVNSPLHF.